These T cell receptor beta chains were read from a single sample in a study of blood T cell repertoires in COVID-19. Here immunoSEQ multiplex PCR was the method, and the copy in TCRdb shows in-frame clones only, minus some. The sample has about 350,000 clones; over 85% are singletons. The specimen was peripheral blood. These receptors came from a woman aged 55-69 years with COVID-19, enrolled during active disease. Both conserved end residues are trimmed from each CDR3.

TRBV4-1	TRBJ2-3	ASSQDPRTSGTDTQY
TRBV6-1	TRBJ1-5	ASSEDRDIHQPQH
TRBV3-1/TRBV3-2	TRBJ1-2	ASSQVRRTGQNYGYT
TRBV7-9	TRBJ1-6	ASSLSLSGLH
TRBV10-3	TRBJ1-2	AITPRIDYGYT
TRBV18	TRBJ1-5	ASSLARNQPQH
TRBV10-1	TRBJ2-2	ASSRDSLAGELF
TRBV18	TRBJ2-7	ASSWTTGAYEQY
TRBV5-5	TRBJ2-5	ASSKGTGGQETQY
TRBV19	TRBJ1-6	ASSIDRGNSPLH
TRBV9	TRBJ1-2	ASSVGHVDYGYT
TRBV15	TRBJ1-5	ATSRDREGNQPQH
TRBV27	TRBJ1-1	ASSLITGTEAF
TRBV5-1	TRBJ2-1	ASSQGTSGGLTL
TRBV5-6	TRBJ1-6	ASSLVGGLRPALH
TRBV5-4	TRBJ1-2	ASRAQARTYGYT
TRBV6-5	TRBJ1-3	ASSYAGGNTIY
TRBV19	TRBJ1-4	ASSIGDSRERT
TRBV5-1	TRBJ1-4	ASSLSTNEKLF
TRBV4-2	TRBJ2-1	ASSTLDYNEQF
TRBV5-1	TRBJ2-1	ASSLTRGSGEQF
TRBV4-2	TRBJ2-1	VSSQVPGRGQKYEQF
TRBV6-6	TRBJ2-1	ASLGLAGHNEQF
TRBV28	TRBJ1-5	ASNGDRGSNQPQH
TRBV14	TRBJ2-7	ASSQVRGYEQY
TRBV11-2	TRBJ1-3	ASTLPGSGNTIY
TRBV3-1/TRBV3-2	TRBJ1-5	ASSPSDRQALPSNQPQH
TRBV27	TRBJ2-1	ASSLSPNTGSRQF